This T cell receptor (beta chain) was sequenced in a study of human T cells and chemical hapten exposure. On the study more broadly: In the sensitization step, 2% DPC was placed on 2 cm by 2 cm of upper inner arm skin. Recorded diagnoses among the mostly female patients were alopecia areata, totalis or universalis. Reading of the patch tests, which applied 0.01% DPC to the upper back, occurred at 6 days. Study-wide results and caveats: TCRs at a frequency above 1 in 1000 stayed unchanged with DPC sensitization.

From the RACE reads, TCRdb called clonotypes with MiXCR, one entry per CDR3 protein. The sample yields fewer than 45,000 distinct CDR3 sequences, around 12% seen once. Time point: pre-sensitization, week 0. Stated treatment: therapeutic diphenylcyclopropenone sensitization with weekly scalp DPC. The total RNA was obtained from whole blood that was not fractionated. The CDR3 sequence is 15 residues long. Germline CDR1 is LGHNA and CDR2 is YSLEER. V lost 4 bases and J lost 2, with 12 bases in between. This clonotype has ten or more counts. The antigen is unknown. The source of this sequence is a woman aged 40 to 55 with alopecia areata. Some clones in this sample may be carry-over from other donors' samples. Sequences were derived from whole blood, sampled in connection with sensitization to the hapten diphenylcyclopropenone (DPC). The chain couples TRBV4-3 to TRBJ1-3, with D perhaps TRBD1 (6 bases). CDR3 nucleotides: TGCGCCAGCAGCCCAGGAGCAGGGGCTGGAAACACCATATATTTT. Its translation is CASSPGAGAGNTIYF.